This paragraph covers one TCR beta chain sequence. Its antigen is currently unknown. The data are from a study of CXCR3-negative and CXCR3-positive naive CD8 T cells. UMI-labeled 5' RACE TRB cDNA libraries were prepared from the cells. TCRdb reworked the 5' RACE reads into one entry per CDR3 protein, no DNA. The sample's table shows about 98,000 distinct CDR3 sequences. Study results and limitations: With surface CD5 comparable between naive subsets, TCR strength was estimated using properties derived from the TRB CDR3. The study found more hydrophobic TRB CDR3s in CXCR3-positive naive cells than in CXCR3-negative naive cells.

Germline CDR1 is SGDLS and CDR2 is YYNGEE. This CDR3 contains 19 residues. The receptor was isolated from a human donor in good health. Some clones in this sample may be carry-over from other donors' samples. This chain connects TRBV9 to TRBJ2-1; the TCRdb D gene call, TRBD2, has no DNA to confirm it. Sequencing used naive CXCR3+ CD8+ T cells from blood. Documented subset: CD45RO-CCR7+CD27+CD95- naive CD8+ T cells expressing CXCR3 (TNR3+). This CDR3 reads CASSVDEREGGGSYNEQFF.